This T cell receptor beta chain was observed in a study of blood T cell repertoires in COVID-19. Trimming shortened V by 1 base and J by 4 bases, and 4 bases separated the two germline ends. CDR3 length: 12 residues. This clone was observed once. Distinct nucleotide sequences in the sample also encode this CDR3. In the original processing: How many nucleated cells were present was estimated from reference gene primer amplification. Using immunoSEQ multiplex PCR, the repertoire was profiled, and TCRdb retains in-frame clones only, with some absent. For V, J and clone size, that table is used; D and trimming come from the DNA. The sample lists about 200,000 clones; 70% to 85% were seen once.

The sequence was collected from a human donor with acute or convalescent COVID-19. The donor label of this sample is uncertain. The chain recombines TRBV12-3 or TRBV12-4 with TRBJ1-2; D unresolved. Sequences were obtained from peripheral blood. DNA of the CDR3: TGTGCCAGCAGTTTAGGTAGCTATGGCTACACCTTC. Translated: CASSLGSYGYTF.